The 2 T cell receptor beta chains given below trace back to one sample, sequenced in a study of blood T cell repertoires in COVID-19. The table came from immunoSEQ multiplex PCR; TCRdb's copy has only in-frame clones and leaves some out. The sample has some 170,000 clones; around 80% are singletons. Sequencing was done on a sample of peripheral blood. These receptors came from a woman aged 40 to 50 with COVID-19, enrolled during active disease.

The J gene is TRBJ1-1, the V gene TRBV4-2; tentatively, D is TRBD1 (6 bases). V lost 1 base to trimming and J lost 1 base, with 10 bases between them. The CDR3 loop spans 15 amino acids. Germline V lookup: CDR1 LGHNA, CDR2 YNFKEQ. CDR3 in amino acids: CASSQAPTGNTEAFF. The CDR3 bases are TGTGCCAGCAGCCAAGCCCCGACAGGGAACACTGAAGCTTTCTTT.

This clone was seen a few times. This rearrangement joins TRBV19 to TRBJ1-2; perhaps TRBD1 as D (6 bases). Germline V gene data show CDR1 as LNHDA and CDR2 as SQIVND (reference sequence). This CDR3 has 13 amino acids. Trimming removed 5 bases from V and 8 bases from J, with 15 bases in between. The CDR3 loop is CASSLFQGQGYTF. In nucleotides, the CDR3 is TGTGCCAGTAGTTTGTTTCAGGGGCAAGGCTACACCTTC.